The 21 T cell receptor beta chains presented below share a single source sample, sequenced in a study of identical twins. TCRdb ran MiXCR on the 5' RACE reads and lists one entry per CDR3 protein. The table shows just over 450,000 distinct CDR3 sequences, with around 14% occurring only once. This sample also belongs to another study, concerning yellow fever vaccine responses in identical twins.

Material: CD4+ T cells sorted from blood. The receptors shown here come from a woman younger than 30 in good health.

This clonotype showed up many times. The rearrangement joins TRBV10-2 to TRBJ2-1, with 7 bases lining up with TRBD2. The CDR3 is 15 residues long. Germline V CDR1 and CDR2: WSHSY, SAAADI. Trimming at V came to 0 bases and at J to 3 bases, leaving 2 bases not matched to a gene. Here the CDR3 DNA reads TGCGCCAGCAGTGAGTCGGGCGGGAGCTACAATGAGCAGTTCTTC. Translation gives CASSESGGSYNEQFF.

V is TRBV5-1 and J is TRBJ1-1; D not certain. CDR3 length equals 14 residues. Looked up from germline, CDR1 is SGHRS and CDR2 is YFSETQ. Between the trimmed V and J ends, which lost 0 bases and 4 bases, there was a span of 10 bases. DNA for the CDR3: TGCGCCAGCAGCTTGGGTGTGGCGGGCACTGAAGCTTTCTTT. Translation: CASSLGVAGTEAFF.

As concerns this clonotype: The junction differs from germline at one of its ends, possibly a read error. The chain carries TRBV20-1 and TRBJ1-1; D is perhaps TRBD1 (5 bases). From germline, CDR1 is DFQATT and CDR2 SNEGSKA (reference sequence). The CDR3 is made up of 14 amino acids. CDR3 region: CIAGRGAENTEAFF. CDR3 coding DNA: TGCATTGCTGGTAGAGGGGCGGAGAACACTGAAGCTTTCTTT.

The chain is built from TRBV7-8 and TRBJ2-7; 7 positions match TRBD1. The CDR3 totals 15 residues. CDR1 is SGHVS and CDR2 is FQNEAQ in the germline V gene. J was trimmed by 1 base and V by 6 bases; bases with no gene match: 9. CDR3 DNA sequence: TGTGCCAGCAGGAGACAGGGCGCGACTTCCTACGAGCAGTACTTC. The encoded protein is CASRRQGATSYEQYF. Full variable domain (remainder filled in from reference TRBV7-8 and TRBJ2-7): GAGVSQSPRYKVAKRGQDVALRCDPISGHVSLFWYQQALGQGPEFLTYFQNEAQLDKSGLPSDRFFAERPEGSVSTLKIQRTQQEDSAVYLCASRRQGATSYEQYFGPGTRLTVT.

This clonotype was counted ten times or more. CDR3 nucleotide sequence: TGCAGCGTACATCATAACACTGAAGCTTTCTTT. It specifies CSVHHNTEAFF. The rearrangement joins TRBV29-1 to TRBJ1-1, with D unclear. V shed 6 bases and J shed 2 bases, with 7 bases lying between them. The CDR3 consists of 11 residues. The germline CDR1 and CDR2 sequences are SQVTM and ANQGSEA.

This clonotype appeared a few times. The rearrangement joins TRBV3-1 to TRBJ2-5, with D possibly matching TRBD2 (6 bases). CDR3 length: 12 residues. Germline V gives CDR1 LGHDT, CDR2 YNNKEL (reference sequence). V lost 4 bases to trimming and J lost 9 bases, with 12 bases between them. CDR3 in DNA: TGTGCCAGCAGCCCGGGGGTGGGGGCCCAGTACTTC. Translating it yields CASSPGVGAQYF.

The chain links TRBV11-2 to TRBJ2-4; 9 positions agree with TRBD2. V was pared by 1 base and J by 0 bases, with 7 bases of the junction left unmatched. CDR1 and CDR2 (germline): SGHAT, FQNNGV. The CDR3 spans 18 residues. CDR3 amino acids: CASSLVGGGALAKNIQYF. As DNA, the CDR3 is TGTGCCAGCAGCTTAGTCGGCGGGGGGGCCTTAGCCAAAAACATTCAGTACTTC.

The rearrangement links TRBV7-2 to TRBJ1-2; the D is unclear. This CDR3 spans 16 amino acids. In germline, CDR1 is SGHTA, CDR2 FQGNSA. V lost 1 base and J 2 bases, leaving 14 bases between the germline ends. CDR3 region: CASSLGFGQTNYGYTF. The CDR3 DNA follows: TGTGCCAGCAGCTTAGGATTTGGGCAAACGAACTATGGCTACACCTTC.

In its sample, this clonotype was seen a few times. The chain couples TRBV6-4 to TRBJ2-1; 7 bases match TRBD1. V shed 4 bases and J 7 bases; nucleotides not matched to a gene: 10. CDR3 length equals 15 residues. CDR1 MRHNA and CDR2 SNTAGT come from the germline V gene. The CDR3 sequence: CASSVTGDSGNEQFF. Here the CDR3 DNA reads TGTGCCAGCAGTGTTACAGGGGATTCGGGGAATGAGCAGTTCTTC.

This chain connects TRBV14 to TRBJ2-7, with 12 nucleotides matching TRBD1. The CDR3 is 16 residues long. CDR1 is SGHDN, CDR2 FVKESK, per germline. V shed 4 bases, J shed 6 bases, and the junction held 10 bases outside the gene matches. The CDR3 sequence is CASSLLPGQGAAEQYF. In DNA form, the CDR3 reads TGTGCCAGCAGCCTCCTACCGGGACAGGGGGCAGCCGAGCAGTACTTC.

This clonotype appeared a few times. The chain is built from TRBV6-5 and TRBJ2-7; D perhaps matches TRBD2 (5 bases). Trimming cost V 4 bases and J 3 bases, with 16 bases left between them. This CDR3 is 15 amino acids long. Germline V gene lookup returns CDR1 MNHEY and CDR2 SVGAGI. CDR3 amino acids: CASSSALAGNYEQYF. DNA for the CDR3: TGTGCCAGCAGTTCCGCTTTGGCGGGCAACTACGAGCAGTACTTC.

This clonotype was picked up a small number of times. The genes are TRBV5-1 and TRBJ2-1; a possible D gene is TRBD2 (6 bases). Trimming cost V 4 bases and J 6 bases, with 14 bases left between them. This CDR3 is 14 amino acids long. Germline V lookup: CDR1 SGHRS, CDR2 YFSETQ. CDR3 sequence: CASSLEGYSNEQFF. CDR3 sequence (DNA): TGCGCCAGCAGCCTGGAGGGTTACTCCAATGAGCAGTTCTTC.

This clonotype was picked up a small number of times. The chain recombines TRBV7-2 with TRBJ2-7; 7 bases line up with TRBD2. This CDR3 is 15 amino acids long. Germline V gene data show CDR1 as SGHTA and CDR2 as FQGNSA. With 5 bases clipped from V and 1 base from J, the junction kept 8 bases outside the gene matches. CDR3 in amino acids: CASSSDPSGSYEQYF. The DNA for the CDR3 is TGTGCCAGCAGCAGCGATCCTAGCGGTTCCTACGAGCAGTACTTC.

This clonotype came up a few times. CDR3 DNA: TGTGCCAGCACCCAGACAGGGAGACAAGAGACCCAGTACTTC. This encodes CASTQTGRQETQYF. The rearrangement links TRBV7-2 to TRBJ2-5; the match to TRBD1 covers 7 bases. The CDR3 has 14 residues. The V segment lost 7 bases and the J segment 2 bases; nucleotides outside the gene matches: 7. CDR1 and CDR2 (germline): SGHTA, FQGNSA.

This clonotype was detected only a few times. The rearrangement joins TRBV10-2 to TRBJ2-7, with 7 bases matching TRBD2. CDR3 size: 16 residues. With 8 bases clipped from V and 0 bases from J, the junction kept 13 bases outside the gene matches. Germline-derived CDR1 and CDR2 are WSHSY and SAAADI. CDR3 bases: TGCGCCAGCCGCCCGACTAGCCGATATCGCTCCTACGAGCAGTACTTC. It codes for CASRPTSRYRSYEQYF.

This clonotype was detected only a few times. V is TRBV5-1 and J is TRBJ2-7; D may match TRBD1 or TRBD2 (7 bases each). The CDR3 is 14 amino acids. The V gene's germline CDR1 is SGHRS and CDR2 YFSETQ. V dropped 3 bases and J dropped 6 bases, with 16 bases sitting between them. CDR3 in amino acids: CASSWGGGESEQYF. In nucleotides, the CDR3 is TGCGCCAGCAGCTGGGGAGGGGGCGAGTCCGAGCAGTACTTC.

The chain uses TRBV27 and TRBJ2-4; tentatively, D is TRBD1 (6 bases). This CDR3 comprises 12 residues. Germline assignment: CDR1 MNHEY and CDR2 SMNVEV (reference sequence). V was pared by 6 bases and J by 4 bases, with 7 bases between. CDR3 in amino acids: CASSGQKNIQYF. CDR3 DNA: TGTGCCAGCAGCGGACAGAAAAACATTCAGTACTTC.

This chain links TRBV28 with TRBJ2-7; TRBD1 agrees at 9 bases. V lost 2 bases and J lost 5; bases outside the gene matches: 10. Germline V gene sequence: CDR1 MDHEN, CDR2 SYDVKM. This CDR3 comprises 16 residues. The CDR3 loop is CASSLPPGQGSHEQYF. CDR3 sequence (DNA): TGTGCCAGCAGTTTACCACCGGGACAGGGTAGCCACGAGCAGTACTTC.

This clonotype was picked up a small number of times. CDR3 coding DNA: TGTGCCAGCAGGTCCGTGGGACAGGATAATTCACCCCTCCACTTT. Translated, it gives CASRSVGQDNSPLHF. The V gene is TRBV6-1, the J gene TRBJ1-6, with 8 bases that match TRBD1. Trimming cost V 6 bases and J 5 bases; bases outside gene matches: 6. The germline CDR1 and CDR2 sequences are MNHNS and SASEGT. This CDR3 is built from 15 residues.

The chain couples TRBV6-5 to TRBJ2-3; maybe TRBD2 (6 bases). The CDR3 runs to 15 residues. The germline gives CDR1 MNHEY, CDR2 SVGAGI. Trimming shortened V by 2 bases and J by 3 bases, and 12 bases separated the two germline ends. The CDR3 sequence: CASSYGGRSTDTQYF. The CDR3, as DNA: TGTGCCAGCAGTTACGGAGGGCGGTCTACAGATACGCAGTATTTT.

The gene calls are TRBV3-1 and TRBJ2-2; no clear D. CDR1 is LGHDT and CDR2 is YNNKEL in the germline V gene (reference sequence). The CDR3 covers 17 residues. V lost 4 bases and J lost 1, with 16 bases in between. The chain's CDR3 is CASSRGWRGKNTGELFF. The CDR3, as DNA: TGTGCCAGCAGCCGTGGGTGGCGTGGGAAGAACACCGGGGAGCTGTTTTTT. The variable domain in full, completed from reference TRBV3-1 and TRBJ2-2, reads DTAVSQTPKYLVTQMGNDKSIKCEQNLGHDTMYWYKQDSKKFLKIMFSYNNKELIINETVPNRFSPKSPDKAHLNLHINSLELGDSAVYFCASSRGWRGKNTGELFFGEGSRLTVL.